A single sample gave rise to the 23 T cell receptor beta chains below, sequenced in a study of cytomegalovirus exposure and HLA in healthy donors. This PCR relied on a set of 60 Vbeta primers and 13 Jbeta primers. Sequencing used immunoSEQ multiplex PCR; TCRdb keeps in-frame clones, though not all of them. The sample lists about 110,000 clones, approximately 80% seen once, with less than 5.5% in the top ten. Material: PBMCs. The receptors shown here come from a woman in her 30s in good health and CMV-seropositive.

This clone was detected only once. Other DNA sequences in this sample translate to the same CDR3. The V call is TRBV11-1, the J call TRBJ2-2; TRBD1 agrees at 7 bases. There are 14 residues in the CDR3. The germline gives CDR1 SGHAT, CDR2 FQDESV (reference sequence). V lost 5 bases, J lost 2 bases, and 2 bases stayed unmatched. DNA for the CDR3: TGTGCCAGCAGCCGGACAGGAAACACCGGGGAGCTGTTTTTT. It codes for CASSRTGNTGELFF.

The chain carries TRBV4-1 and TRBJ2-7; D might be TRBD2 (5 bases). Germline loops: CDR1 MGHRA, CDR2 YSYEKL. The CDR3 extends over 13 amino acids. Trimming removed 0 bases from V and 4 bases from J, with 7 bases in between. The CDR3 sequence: CASSQDRGYEQYF. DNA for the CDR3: TGCGCCAGCAGCCAAGATAGAGGGTACGAGCAGTACTTC.

The DNA for the CDR3 is TGTGCCAGTCAGGGACAGGGGTACACTGAAGCTTTCTTT. Its translation is CASQGQGYTEAFF. The chain couples TRBV27 to TRBJ1-1; TRBD1 matches 10 bases. The J segment lost 3 bases and the V segment lost 9 bases, leaving 4 bases of the junction unmatched. The CDR3 is made up of 13 amino acids. In germline, CDR1 is MNHEY, CDR2 SMNVEV (reference sequence).

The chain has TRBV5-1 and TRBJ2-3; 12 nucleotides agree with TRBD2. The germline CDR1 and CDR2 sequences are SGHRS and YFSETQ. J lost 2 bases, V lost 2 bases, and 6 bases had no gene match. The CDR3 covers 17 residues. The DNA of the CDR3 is TGCGCCAGCAGCTTAAGGCTAGCGGGAGGGAACACAGATACGCAGTATTTT. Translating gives CASSLRLAGGNTDTQYF.

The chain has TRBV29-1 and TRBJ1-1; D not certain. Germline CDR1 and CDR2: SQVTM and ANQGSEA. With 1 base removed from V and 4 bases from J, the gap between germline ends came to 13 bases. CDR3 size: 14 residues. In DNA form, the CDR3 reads TGCAGCGTTGAAGTTGGTGGCGGCGGCACTGAAGCTTTCTTT. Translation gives CSVEVGGGGTEAFF.

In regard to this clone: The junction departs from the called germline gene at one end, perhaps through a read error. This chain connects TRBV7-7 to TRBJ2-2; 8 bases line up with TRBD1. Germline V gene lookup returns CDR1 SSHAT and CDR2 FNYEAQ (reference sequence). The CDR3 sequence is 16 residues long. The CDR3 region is CASSGSGGANTGELFF. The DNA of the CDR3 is TGTGCTAGCAGCGGATCAGGGGGCGCGAACACCGGGGAGCTGTTTTTT.

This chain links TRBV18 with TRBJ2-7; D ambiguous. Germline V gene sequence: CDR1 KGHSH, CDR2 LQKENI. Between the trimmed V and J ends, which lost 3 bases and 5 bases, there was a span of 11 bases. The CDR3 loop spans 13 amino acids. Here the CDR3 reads CASSPYRINEQYF. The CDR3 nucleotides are TGTGCCAGCTCACCGTACAGAATCAACGAGCAGTACTTC.

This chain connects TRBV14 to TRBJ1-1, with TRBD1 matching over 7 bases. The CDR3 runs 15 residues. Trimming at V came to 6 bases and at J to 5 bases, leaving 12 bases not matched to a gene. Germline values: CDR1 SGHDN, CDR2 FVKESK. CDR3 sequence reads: CASSRVRGVWTEAFF. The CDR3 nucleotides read TGTGCCAGCAGTAGGGTCAGGGGGGTGTGGACTGAAGCTTTCTTT.

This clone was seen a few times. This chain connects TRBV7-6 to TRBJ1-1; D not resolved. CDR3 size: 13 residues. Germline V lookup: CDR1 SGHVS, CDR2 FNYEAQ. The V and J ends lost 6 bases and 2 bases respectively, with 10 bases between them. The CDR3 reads CASRLTPNTEAFF. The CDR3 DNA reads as TGTGCCAGCAGGCTGACACCTAACACTGAAGCTTTCTTT. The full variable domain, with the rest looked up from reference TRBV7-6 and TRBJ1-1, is GAGVSQSPRYKVTKRGQDVALRCDPISGHVSLYWYRQALGQGPEFLTYFNYEAQQDKSGLPNDRFSAERPEGSISTLTIQRTEQRDSAMYRCASRLTPNTEAFFGQGTRLTVV.

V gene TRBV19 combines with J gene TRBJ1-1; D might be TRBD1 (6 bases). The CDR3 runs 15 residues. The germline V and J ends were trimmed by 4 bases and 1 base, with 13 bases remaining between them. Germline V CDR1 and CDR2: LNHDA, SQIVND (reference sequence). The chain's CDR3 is CASSRNRVGNTEAFF. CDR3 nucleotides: TGTGCCAGTAGTAGGAACAGGGTTGGGAACACTGAAGCTTTCTTT.

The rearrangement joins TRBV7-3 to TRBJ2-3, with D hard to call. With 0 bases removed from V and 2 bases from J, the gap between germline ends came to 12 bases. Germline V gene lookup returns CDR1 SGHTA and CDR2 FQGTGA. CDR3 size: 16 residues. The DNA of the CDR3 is TGTGCCAGCAGCTTAACGAGCGACGGTGTCACAGATACGCAGTATTTT. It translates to CASSLTSDGVTDTQYF.

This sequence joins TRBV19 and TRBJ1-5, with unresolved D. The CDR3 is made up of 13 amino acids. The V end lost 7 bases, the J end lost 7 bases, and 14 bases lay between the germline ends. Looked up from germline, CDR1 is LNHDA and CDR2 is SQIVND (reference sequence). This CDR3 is CASTERRGQPQHF. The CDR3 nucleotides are TGTGCCAGTACCGAAAGAAGAGGGCAGCCCCAGCATTTT. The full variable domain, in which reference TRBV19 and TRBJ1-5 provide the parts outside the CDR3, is DGGITQSPKYLFRKEGQNVTLSCEQNLNHDAMYWYRQDPGQGLRLIYYSQIVNDFQKGDIAEGYSVSREKKESFPLTVTSAQKNPTAFYLCASTERRGQPQHFGDGTRLSIL.

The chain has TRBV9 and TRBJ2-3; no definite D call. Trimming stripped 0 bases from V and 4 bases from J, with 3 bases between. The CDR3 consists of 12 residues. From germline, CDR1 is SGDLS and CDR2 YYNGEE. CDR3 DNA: TGTGCCAGCAGCGTAGCCTCAGATACGCAGTATTTT. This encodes CASSVASDTQYF.

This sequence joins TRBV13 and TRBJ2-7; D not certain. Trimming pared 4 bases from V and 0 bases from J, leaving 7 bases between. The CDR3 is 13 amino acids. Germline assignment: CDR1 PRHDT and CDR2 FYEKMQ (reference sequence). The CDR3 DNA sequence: TGTGCCAGCAGCTCTACCCGCTCCTACGAGCAGTACTTC. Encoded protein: CASSSTRSYEQYF.

The CDR3 sequence is CASSPTGDSDAFF. In DNA, the CDR3 is TGTGCCAGCTCACCAACAGGGGACTCAGACGCTTTCTTT. J is TRBJ1-1 and V is TRBV18; 7 positions match TRBD1. The CDR3 is 13 residues long. After removal of 2 bases from V and 11 bases from J, the junction contained 8 bases not matched to a gene. Germline lookup yields CDR1 KGHSH and CDR2 LQKENI.

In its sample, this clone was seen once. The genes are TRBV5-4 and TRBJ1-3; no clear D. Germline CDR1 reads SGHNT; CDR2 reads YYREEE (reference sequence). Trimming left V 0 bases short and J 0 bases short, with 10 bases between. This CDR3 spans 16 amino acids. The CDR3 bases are TGTGCCAGCAGCTTGGCCCTCACAGCCTCTGGAAACACCATATATTTT. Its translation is CASSLALTASGNTIYF. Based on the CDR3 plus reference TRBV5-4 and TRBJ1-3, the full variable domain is ETGVTQSPTHLIKTRGQQVTLRCSSQSGHNTVSWYQQALGQGPQFIFQYYREEENGRGNFPPRFSGLQFPNYSSELNVNALELDDSALYLCASSLALTASGNTIYFGEGSWLTVV.

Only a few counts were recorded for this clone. The CDR3 is CAWTHLNYNEQFF. The DNA for the CDR3 is TGTGCCTGGACTCATCTAAATTACAATGAGCAGTTCTTC. The chain couples TRBV30 to TRBJ2-1; D gene uncertain. V was clipped by 4 bases and J by 4 bases, with 11 bases between them. Per germline, CDR1 GTSNPN and CDR2 SVGIG (reference sequence). This CDR3 is built from 13 residues.

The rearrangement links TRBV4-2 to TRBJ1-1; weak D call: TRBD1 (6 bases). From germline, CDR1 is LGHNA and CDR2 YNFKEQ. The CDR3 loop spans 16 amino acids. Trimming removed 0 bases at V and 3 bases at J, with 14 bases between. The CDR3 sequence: CASSQDRNRADTEAFF. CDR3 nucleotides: TGTGCCAGCAGCCAAGATCGAAACAGGGCGGACACTGAAGCTTTCTTT.

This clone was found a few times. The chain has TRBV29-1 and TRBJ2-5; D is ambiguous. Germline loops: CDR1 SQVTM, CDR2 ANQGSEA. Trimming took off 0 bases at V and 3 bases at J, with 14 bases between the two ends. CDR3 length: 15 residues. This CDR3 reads CSVEDRLVREETQYF. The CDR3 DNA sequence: TGCAGCGTTGAAGATCGATTGGTTCGGGAAGAGACCCAGTACTTC.

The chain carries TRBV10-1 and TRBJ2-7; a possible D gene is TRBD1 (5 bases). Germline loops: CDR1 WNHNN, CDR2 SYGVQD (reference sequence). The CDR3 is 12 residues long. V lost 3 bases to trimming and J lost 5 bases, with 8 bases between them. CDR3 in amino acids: CASSDRVHEQYF. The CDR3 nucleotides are TGCGCCAGCAGTGACAGGGTCCACGAGCAGTACTTC.

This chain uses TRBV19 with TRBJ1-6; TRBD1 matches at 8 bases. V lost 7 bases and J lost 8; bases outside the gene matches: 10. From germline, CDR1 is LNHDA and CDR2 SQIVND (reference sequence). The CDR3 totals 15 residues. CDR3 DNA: TGTGCCAGTACTGCGAGGGCGGGACAGGATTCACCCCTCCACTTT. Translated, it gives CASTARAGQDSPLHF.

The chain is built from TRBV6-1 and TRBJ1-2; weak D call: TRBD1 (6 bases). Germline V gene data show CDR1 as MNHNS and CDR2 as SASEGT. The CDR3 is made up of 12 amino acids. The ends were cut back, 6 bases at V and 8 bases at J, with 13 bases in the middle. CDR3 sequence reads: CASSENRDGYTF. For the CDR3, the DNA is TGTGCCAGCAGCGAAAACAGGGACGGCTACACCTTC.

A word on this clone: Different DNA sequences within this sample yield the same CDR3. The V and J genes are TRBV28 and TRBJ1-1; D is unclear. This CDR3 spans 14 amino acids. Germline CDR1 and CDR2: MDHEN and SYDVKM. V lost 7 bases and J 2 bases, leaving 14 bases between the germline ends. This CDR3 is CASTLGRGNTEAFF. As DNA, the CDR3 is TGTGCCAGCACCCTAGGGAGAGGAAACACTGAAGCTTTCTTT.